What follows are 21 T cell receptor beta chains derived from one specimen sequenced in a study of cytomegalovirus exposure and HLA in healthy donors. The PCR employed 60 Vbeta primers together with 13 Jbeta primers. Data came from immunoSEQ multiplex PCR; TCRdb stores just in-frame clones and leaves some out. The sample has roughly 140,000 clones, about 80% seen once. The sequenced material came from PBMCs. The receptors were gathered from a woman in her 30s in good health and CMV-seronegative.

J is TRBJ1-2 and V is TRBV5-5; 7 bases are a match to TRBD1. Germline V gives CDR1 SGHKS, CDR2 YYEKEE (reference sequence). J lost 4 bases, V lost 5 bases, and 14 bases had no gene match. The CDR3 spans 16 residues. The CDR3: CASRHGQDFRVYGYTF. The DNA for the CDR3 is TGTGCCAGCAGACATGGACAGGACTTTCGAGTCTATGGCTACACCTTC.

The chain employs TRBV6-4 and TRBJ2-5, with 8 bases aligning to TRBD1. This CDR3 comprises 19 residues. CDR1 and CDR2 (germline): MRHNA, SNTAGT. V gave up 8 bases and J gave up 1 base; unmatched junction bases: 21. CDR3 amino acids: CASFPRQGAYANAQETQYF. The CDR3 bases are TGTGCCAGCTTCCCCCGCCAGGGGGCATACGCAAACGCCCAAGAGACCCAGTACTTC.

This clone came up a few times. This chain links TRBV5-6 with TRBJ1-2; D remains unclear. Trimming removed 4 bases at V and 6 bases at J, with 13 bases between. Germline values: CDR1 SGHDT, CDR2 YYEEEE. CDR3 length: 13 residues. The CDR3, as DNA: TGTGCCAGCAGCCCCGAGGTCTTCGATGGCTACACCTTC. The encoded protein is CASSPEVFDGYTF. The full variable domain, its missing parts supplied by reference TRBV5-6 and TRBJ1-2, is DAGVTQSPTHLIKTRGQQVTLRCSPKSGHDTVSWYQQALGQGPQFIFQYYEEEERQRGNFPDRFSGHQFPNYSSELNVNALLLGDSALYLCASSPEVFDGYTFGSGTRLTVV.

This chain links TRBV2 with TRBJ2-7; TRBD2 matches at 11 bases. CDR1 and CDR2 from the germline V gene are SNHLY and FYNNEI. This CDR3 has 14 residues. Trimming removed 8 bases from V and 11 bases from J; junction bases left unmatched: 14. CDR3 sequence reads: CASGPGLAEPGKYF. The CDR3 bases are TGTGCCAGCGGGCCGGGACTAGCGGAACCCGGGAAGTACTTC.

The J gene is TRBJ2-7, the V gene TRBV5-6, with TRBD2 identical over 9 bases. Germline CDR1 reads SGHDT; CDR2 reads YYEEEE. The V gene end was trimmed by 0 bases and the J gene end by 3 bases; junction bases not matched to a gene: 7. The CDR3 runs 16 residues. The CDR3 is CASSLGGGGGVYEQYF. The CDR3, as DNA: TGTGCCAGCAGCTTGGGAGGCGGGGGGGGAGTCTACGAGCAGTACTTC.

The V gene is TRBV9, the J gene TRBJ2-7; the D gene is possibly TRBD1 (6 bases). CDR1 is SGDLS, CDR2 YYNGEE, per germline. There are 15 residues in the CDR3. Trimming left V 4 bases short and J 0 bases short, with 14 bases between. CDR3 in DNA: TGTGCCAGCAGCCCCCGTACAGGGACCTCCTACGAGCAGTACTTC. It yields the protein CASSPRTGTSYEQYF.

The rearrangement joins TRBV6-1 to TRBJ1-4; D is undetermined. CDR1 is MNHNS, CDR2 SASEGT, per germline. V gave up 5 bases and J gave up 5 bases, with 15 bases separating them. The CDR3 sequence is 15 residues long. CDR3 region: CASSLAQTTNEKLFF. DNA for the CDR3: TGTGCCAGCAGTCTCGCCCAGACTACCAATGAAAAACTGTTTTTT.

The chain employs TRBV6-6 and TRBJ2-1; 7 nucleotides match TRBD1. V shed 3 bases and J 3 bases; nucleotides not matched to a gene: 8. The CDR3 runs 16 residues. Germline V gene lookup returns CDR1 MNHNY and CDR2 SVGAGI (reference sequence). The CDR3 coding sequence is TGTGCCAGCAGTTATCCTAAGGGACAGTTCTACAATGAGCAGTTCTTC. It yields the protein CASSYPKGQFYNEQFF.

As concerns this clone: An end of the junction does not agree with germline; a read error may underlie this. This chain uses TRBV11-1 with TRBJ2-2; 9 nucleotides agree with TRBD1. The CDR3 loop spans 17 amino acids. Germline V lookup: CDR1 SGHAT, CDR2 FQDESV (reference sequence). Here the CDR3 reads CASSSGQGRENAGELFF. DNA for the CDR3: TGTGCCAGCAGCTCCGGACAGGGGCGTGAGAACGCCGGGGAGCTGTTTTTT. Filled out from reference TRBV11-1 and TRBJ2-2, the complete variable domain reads EAEVAQSPRYKITEKSQAVAFWCDPISGHATLYWYRQILGQGPELLVQFQDESVVDDSQLPKDRFSAERLKGVDSTLKIQPAELGDSAMYLCASSSGQGRENAGELFFGEGSRLTVL.

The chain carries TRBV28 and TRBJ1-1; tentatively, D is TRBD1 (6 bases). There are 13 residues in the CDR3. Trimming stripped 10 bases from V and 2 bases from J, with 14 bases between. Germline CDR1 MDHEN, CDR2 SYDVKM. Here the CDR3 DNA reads TGTGCCATCCAGGGACACCTCAACACTGAAGCTTTCTTT. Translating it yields CAIQGHLNTEAFF.

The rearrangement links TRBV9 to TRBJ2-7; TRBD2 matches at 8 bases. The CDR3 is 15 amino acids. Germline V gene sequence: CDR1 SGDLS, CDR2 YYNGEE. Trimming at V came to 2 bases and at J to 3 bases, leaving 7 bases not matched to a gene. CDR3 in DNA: TGTGCCAGCAGCGTCAGAGCGGGGGAGGTCTACGAGCAGTACTTC. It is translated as CASSVRAGEVYEQYF.

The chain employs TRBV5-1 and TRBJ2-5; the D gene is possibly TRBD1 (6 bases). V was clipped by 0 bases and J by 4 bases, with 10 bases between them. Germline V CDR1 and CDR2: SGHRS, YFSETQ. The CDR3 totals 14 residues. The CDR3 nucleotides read TGCGCCAGCAGCTTGGCAATCAGGGGAGAGACCCAGTACTTC. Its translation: CASSLAIRGETQYF.

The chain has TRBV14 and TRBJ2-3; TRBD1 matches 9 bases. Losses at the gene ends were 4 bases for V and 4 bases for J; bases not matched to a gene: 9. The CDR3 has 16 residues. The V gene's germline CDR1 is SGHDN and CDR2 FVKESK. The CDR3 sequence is CASSRAQGARSDTQYF. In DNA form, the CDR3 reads TGTGCCAGCAGCCGAGCACAGGGGGCGAGATCAGATACGCAGTATTTT.

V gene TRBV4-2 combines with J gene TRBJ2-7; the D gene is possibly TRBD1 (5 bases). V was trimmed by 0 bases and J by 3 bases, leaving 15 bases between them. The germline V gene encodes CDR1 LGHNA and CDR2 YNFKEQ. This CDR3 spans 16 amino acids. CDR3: CASSQDEDTWSYEQYF. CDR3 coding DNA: TGTGCCAGCAGCCAAGATGAGGACACCTGGAGCTACGAGCAGTACTTC.

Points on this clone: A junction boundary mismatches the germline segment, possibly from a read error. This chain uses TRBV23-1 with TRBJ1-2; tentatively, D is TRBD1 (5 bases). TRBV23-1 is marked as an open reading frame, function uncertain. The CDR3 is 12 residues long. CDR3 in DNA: TGCGCCAGTAATGGGGGGGGAAGTGGCTACGCCTTC. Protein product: CASNGGGSGYAF.

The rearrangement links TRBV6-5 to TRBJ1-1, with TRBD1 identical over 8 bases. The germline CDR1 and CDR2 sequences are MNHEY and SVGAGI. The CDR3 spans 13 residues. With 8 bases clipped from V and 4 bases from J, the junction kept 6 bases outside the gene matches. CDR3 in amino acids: CASLRGPFTEAFF. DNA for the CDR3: TGTGCCAGCCTCAGGGGGCCTTTCACTGAAGCTTTCTTT.

In DNA form, the CDR3 reads TGTGCCAGTAGTCGACTAGCGGGCACAGATACGCAGTATTTT. This translates into CASSRLAGTDTQYF. V is TRBV19 and J is TRBJ2-3, with TRBD2 matching 9 bases. V shed 5 bases and J 1 base; nucleotides not matched to a gene: 1. The CDR3 is 14 amino acids. Germline V gives CDR1 LNHDA, CDR2 SQIVND (reference sequence).

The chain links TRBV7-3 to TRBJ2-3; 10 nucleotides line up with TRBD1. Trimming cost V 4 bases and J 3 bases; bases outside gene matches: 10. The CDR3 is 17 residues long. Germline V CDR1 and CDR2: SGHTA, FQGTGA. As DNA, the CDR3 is TGTGCCAGCAGCTGGCTACCGTTGGACAGGGGGACAGATACGCAGTATTTT. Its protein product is CASSWLPLDRGTDTQYF.

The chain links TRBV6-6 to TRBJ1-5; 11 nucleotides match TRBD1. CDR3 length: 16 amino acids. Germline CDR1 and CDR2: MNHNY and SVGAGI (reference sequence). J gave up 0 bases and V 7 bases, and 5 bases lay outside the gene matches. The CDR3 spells CASIKGQGDSNQPQHF. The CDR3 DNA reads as TGTGCCAGCATAAAGGGACAGGGGGATAGCAATCAGCCCCAGCATTTT.

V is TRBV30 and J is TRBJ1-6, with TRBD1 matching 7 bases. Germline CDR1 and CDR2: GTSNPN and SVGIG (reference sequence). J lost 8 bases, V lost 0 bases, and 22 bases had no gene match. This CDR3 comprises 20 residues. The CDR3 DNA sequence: TGTGCCTGGAGTGTAAAGGGAGTGACAGGGAGAATCGTGGGTCATTCACCCCTCCACTTT. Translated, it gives CAWSVKGVTGRIVGHSPLHF.

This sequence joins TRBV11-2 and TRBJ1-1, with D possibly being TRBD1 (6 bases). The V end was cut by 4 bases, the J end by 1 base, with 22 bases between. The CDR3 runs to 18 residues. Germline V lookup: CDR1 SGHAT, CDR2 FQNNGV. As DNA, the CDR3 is TGTGCCAGCAGCTCCCAAAGGGAAGACAGGTGGTGGAACACTGAAGCTTTCTTT. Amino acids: CASSSQREDRWWNTEAFF.